Given below is one TCR beta chain in context. Sequencing was performed with immunoSEQ multiplex PCR; in TCRdb, only in-frame clones are kept and a portion is missing. The repertoire consists of more than 150,000 clones, with more than 75% occurring once and the leading ten covering around an eighth. With V trimmed by 0 bases and J by 1 base, 4 bases remained unmatched. Germline V CDR1 and CDR2: SGDLS, YYNGEE. CDR3 length equals 15 residues. The record originates from a study of blood T cell repertoires in COVID-19. At the level of the study: In each case, the material was cDNA or gDNA derived from T cells, B-cell-depleted T cells, or PBMCs.

Specimen: PBMCs or T cells enriched from blood (not recorded which). This TCR came from a man aged 55 to 70 who had been exposed to COVID-19. The V call is TRBV9, the J call TRBJ2-7; the match to TRBD1 covers 7 bases. The CDR3 spells CASSVGQGVSYEQYF. DNA for the CDR3: TGTGCCAGCAGCGTAGGGCAGGGGGTTTCCTACGAGCAGTACTTC.